The 14 T cell receptor beta chains reported below all come from one sample, sequenced in a study of blood T cells in healthy people across ages. A second PCR, run for about 6 to 11 cycles, used a sample-barcoded 5' primer plus a J-beta primer mix. TCRdb processed the 5' RACE reads anew with MiXCR; each CDR3 protein has one entry. Of approximately 2,000,000 distinct CDR3 sequences listed, more than 35% are singletons. Sequencing used blood. These receptors came from a human donor in good health.

The chain is built from TRBV20-1 and TRBJ2-2; 8 bases match TRBD2. Germline loops: CDR1 DFQATT, CDR2 SNEGSKA (reference sequence). The CDR3 sequence is 15 residues long. The trim removed 6 bases at V and 5 bases at J, leaving 11 bases unmatched. CDR3 nucleotide sequence: TGCAGTGCCAAGACGGGGGGGGCGAGAACCGGGGAGCTGTTTTTT. Protein: CSAKTGGARTGELFF.

This clonotype was observed many times. The V and J genes are TRBV4-1 and TRBJ2-7; D may be TRBD1 (8 bases). CDR3 length equals 19 residues. Per the germline V gene, CDR1 is MGHRA and CDR2 is YSYEKL. The V gene lost 3 bases and the J gene lost 0 bases, with 24 bases spanning the gap. The CDR3 here is CASSQQHRGGILGSYEQYF. As DNA, the CDR3 is TGCGCCAGCAGCCAGCAGCACAGGGGGGGAATTCTCGGCTCCTACGAGCAGTACTTC.

This chain joins TRBV9 and TRBJ2-3; 7 bases line up with TRBD2. With 1 base clipped from V and 3 bases from J, the junction kept 2 bases outside the gene matches. Germline-derived CDR1 and CDR2 are SGDLS and YYNGEE. The CDR3 runs 14 residues. This CDR3 reads CASSVYGGTDTQYF. Here the CDR3 DNA reads TGTGCCAGCAGCGTATACGGGGGGACAGATACGCAGTATTTT.

This clonotype has only a few counts. The genes are TRBV29-1 and TRBJ2-1; TRBD2 is a possible D gene (6 bases). The V end lost 1 base, the J end lost 3 bases, and 13 bases lay between the germline ends. Germline CDR1 SQVTM, CDR2 ANQGSEA. The CDR3 spans 15 residues. Here the CDR3 reads CSVEGGTQVYNEQFF. The CDR3 region has the DNA TGCAGCGTTGAAGGGGGGACTCAGGTCTACAATGAGCAGTTCTTC.

The J gene is TRBJ2-5, the V gene TRBV4-2; 9 nucleotides line up with TRBD2. In germline, CDR1 is LGHNA, CDR2 YNFKEQ. The CDR3 has 13 residues. The V gene end was trimmed by 9 bases and the J gene end by 3 bases; junction bases not matched to a gene: 5. This CDR3 is CASGIAGEETQYF. In nucleotides, the CDR3 is TGTGCCAGTGGGATAGCGGGAGAAGAGACCCAGTACTTC.

The V gene is TRBV12-3 or TRBV12-4, the J gene TRBJ1-2; D remains unclear. The CDR3 is 13 amino acids. The germline V and J ends were trimmed by 3 bases and 8 bases, with 13 bases remaining between them. CDR3 in amino acids: CASSFGVWRGYTF. The CDR3 bases are TGTGCCAGCAGTTTCGGGGTGTGGCGGGGCTACACCTTC.

This clonotype was detected only a few times. The genes are TRBV15 and TRBJ1-5, with D possibly being TRBD1 (5 bases). V was pared by 0 bases and J by 3 bases, with 18 bases between. In germline, CDR1 is LNHNV, CDR2 YYDKDF (reference sequence). The CDR3 loop spans 18 amino acids. CDR3 bases: TGTGCCACCAGCAGAGATCCGAGGGGTGAGGGGATCAATCAGCCCCAGCATTTT. As protein: CATSRDPRGEGINQPQHF.

The genes are TRBV7-2 and TRBJ2-7, with a weak D call TRBD1 (6 bases). The V end lost 4 bases, the J end lost 9 bases, and 22 bases lay between the germline ends. The germline V gene has CDR1 SGHTA and CDR2 FQGNSA. The length of the CDR3 is 15 residues. The CDR3 sequence is CASSSSGAGYKRQYF. CDR3 bases: TGTGCCAGCAGCTCCTCAGGGGCAGGGTACAAGAGGCAGTACTTC.

J is TRBJ2-1 and V is TRBV7-8; possibly TRBD1 for D (6 bases). Trimming removed 1 base from V and 4 bases from J, with 11 bases in between. From germline, CDR1 is SGHVS and CDR2 FQNEAQ. This CDR3 spans 15 amino acids. This CDR3 is CASSLDLGGYNEQFF. Written as DNA, the CDR3 is TGTGCCAGCAGCTTAGATTTAGGGGGATACAATGAGCAGTTCTTC.

For the CDR3, the DNA is TGCGCCAGCAGCTTGAGACAGCTTAACTATGGCTACACCTTC. Translation gives CASSLRQLNYGYTF. This chain connects TRBV5-1 to TRBJ1-2; tentatively, D is TRBD1 (5 bases). The V end lost 1 base, the J end lost 1 base, and 8 bases lay between the germline ends. There are 14 residues in the CDR3. The germline CDR1 and CDR2 sequences are SGHRS and YFSETQ.

J is TRBJ2-7 and V is TRBV5-6; D tentatively fits TRBD1 or TRBD2 (5 bases each). The germline V and J ends were trimmed by 4 bases and 3 bases, with 14 bases remaining between them. Per the germline V gene, CDR1 is SGHDT and CDR2 is YYEEEE. The CDR3 sequence is 14 residues long. The CDR3 coding sequence is TGTGCCAGCAGCACAGGCGCGGGCGGCTACGAGCAGTACTTC. This encodes CASSTGAGGYEQYF.

The V and J genes are TRBV6-1 and TRBJ1-2; 8 bases fit TRBD1. Germline CDR1 reads MNHNS; CDR2 reads SASEGT. The CDR3 sequence is 18 residues long. J was trimmed by 3 bases and V by 8 bases; bases with no gene match: 20. CDR3 amino acids: CASFDRGMPDLSDYGYTF. Written as DNA, the CDR3 is TGTGCCAGCTTCGACAGGGGAATGCCAGATCTTTCTGACTATGGCTACACCTTC.

The gene calls are TRBV7-2 and TRBJ1-2, with no clear D. Trimming left V 6 bases short and J 4 bases short, with 15 bases between. This CDR3 comprises 14 residues. From germline, CDR1 is SGHTA and CDR2 FQGNSA. DNA for the CDR3: TGTGCCAGCAGTCCGGAGATTAGAGGCTATGGCTACACCTTC. Protein product: CASSPEIRGYGYTF. Full variable domain (outside the CDR3, taken from reference TRBV7-2 and TRBJ1-2): GAGVSQSPSNKVTEKGKDVELRCDPISGHTALYWYRQSLGQGLEFLIYFQGNSAPDKSGLPSDRFSAERTGGSVSTLTIQRTQQEDSAVYLCASSPEIRGYGYTFGSGTRLTVV.

The V and J genes are TRBV29-1 and TRBJ2-5; D is possibly TRBD2 (7 bases). The germline gives CDR1 SQVTM, CDR2 ANQGSEA. Trimming took 2 bases from V and 1 from J, leaving 17 bases between them. This CDR3 comprises 16 residues. The CDR3 sequence: CSVESPAGAFQETQYF. The DNA for the CDR3 is TGCAGCGTTGAATCCCCGGCGGGGGCCTTCCAAGAGACCCAGTACTTC.